This T cell receptor beta chain was recovered during a study of T cell repertoires in cytomegalovirus infection. Study at large: Public TCR beta signatures indicated both CMV infection and matching HLA type.

General study findings and limits: Carriers of CMV and the relevant HLA type were discriminated by public TCR beta frequency. The study found HLA-C-restricted CMV-specific TCR beta clonotypes dominating the ex vivo response.

The germline CDR1 and CDR2 sequences are SQVTM and ANQGSEA. Trimming left V 4 bases short and J 1 base short, with 10 bases between. The CDR3 totals 13 residues. The sample holds many counts of this clonotype. Its antigen is currently unknown. MiXCR, run by TCRdb on the reads, gives a single entry per CDR3 protein. The sample yields fewer than 700,000 distinct CDR3 sequences, approximately 24% seen once. The V and J genes are TRBV29-1 and TRBJ1-2; tentatively, D is TRBD1 (6 bases). This receptor was identified in a human donor in good health (CMV status not recorded). Some clones in this sample may be carry-over from other donors' samples. Material for sequencing was CD8+ T cells from PBMCs. CDR3 nucleotides: TGCAGCGTTGCGTCAGGGGATAACTATGGCTACACCTTC. Its protein product is CSVASGDNYGYTF.